Below, 15 T cell receptor beta chains from the same sample are listed, as sequenced in a study of cytomegalovirus exposure and HLA in healthy donors. The assay was immunoSEQ multiplex PCR, and TCRdb's table has in-frame clones only and misses some. The data show roughly 150,000 clones, with around 96% seen just once and roughly 0.83% held by the top ten. Sequenced input: PBMCs. All receptors derive from a young woman in good health and CMV-seronegative.

CDR3 amino acids: CASSVGSSYEQYF. The CDR3 DNA follows: TGTGCCAGCAGCGTAGGGAGCTCCTACGAGCAGTACTTC. This chain links TRBV9 with TRBJ2-7, with D unresolved. This CDR3 has 13 amino acids. The germline CDR1 and CDR2 sequences are SGDLS and YYNGEE. The germline V and J ends were trimmed by 0 bases and 0 bases, with 4 bases remaining between them.

The rearrangement links TRBV10-3 to TRBJ2-6, with TRBD1 matching over 7 bases. The CDR3 spans 14 residues. Germline CDR1 ENHRY, CDR2 SYGVKD. J gave up 0 bases and V 8 bases, and 1 base lay outside the gene matches. CDR3 protein: CAIGQASGANVLTF. CDR3 in DNA: TGTGCCATCGGACAGGCCTCTGGGGCCAACGTCCTGACTTTC.

This clone was observed once. CDR3 loop: CASSLGAQGSSYGYTF. CDR3 coding DNA: TGTGCCAGCAGCTTAGGTGCGCAGGGCAGCAGCTATGGCTACACCTTC. The genes are TRBV7-9 and TRBJ1-2; a weak D match, TRBD1 (5 bases). The CDR3 runs to 16 residues. V lost 1 base and J lost 4, with 16 bases in between. The germline gives CDR1 SEHNR, CDR2 FQNEAQ (reference sequence).

A single count supports this clone. The rearrangement uses TRBV18 and TRBJ1-3, with a weak D call TRBD1 (6 bases). The CDR3 is made up of 14 amino acids. Looked up from germline, CDR1 is KGHSH and CDR2 is LQKENI. The V gene lost 2 bases and the J gene lost 5 bases, with 10 bases spanning the gap. In DNA, the CDR3 is TGTGCCAGCTCACCATACCGGGACAGAAACACCATATATTTT. It specifies CASSPYRDRNTIYF. Full variable domain (outside the CDR3, taken from reference TRBV18 and TRBJ1-3): NAGVMQNPRHLVRRRGQEARLRCSPMKGHSHVYWYRQLPEEGLKFMVYLQKENIIDESGMPKERFSAEFPKEGPSILRIQQVVRGDSAAYFCASSPYRDRNTIYFGEGSWLTVV.

The rearrangement links TRBV4-1 to TRBJ1-2; tentatively, D is TRBD1 (6 bases). The germline CDR1 and CDR2 sequences are MGHRA and YSYEKL. Trimming cost V 1 base and J 4 bases, with 13 bases left between them. The CDR3 has 15 amino acids. The chain's CDR3 is CASSQAPGGAYGYTF. In nucleotides, the CDR3 is TGCGCCAGCAGCCAAGCTCCGGGGGGGGCCTATGGCTACACCTTC.

The V call is TRBV4-2, the J call TRBJ1-2; D might be TRBD1 (6 bases). Germline-derived CDR1 and CDR2 are LGHNA and YNFKEQ. V lost 0 bases to trimming and J lost 3 bases, with 17 bases between them. This CDR3 has 17 residues. The CDR3 sequence: CASSQDRNRVEDYGYTF. The CDR3 DNA follows: TGTGCCAGCAGCCAAGATAGGAACAGGGTGGAGGACTATGGCTACACCTTC.

V is TRBV5-1 and J is TRBJ2-3, with a weak D call TRBD1 (6 bases). The V and J ends lost 2 bases and 4 bases respectively, with 14 bases between them. The CDR3 is 15 amino acids. Germline assignment: CDR1 SGHRS and CDR2 YFSETQ. Here the CDR3 DNA reads TGCGCCAGCAGCTTCAAATGGGACATCCCAGATACGCAGTATTTT. Translation: CASSFKWDIPDTQYF.

This clone was recorded once. The rearrangement links TRBV11-1 to TRBJ2-1; the D gene is possibly TRBD1 (6 bases). The germline V gene encodes CDR1 SGHAT and CDR2 FQDESV (reference sequence). Trimming left V 5 bases short and J 0 bases short, with 11 bases between. CDR3 length: 15 residues. The CDR3 DNA sequence: TGTGCCAGCAGCCACGACAGGTCCTCCTACAATGAGCAGTTCTTC. Translation: CASSHDRSSYNEQFF.

The chain links TRBV6-4 to TRBJ2-3, with 10 positions matching TRBD1. The germline gives CDR1 MRHNA, CDR2 SNTAGT. The CDR3 runs to 14 residues. The ends lost 4 bases at V and 4 bases at J; junction bases unmatched: 2. CDR3: CASSAGQGADTQYF. The CDR3 DNA sequence: TGTGCCAGCAGTGCCGGACAGGGGGCAGATACGCAGTATTTT.

V usage is TRBV29-1 and J usage is TRBJ1-2, with 7 bases aligning to TRBD1. V dropped 4 bases and J dropped 8; count of bases not matched to a gene: 13. The germline V gene encodes CDR1 SQVTM and CDR2 ANQGSEA. The CDR3 has 14 residues. The CDR3 DNA sequence: TGCAGCGTTGGGGGCGACAGGGAATACCAAGGCTACACCTTC. It yields the protein CSVGGDREYQGYTF.

This clone has a single count. The V call is TRBV4-1, the J call TRBJ2-1; D may be TRBD1 (6 bases). Germline CDR1 is MGHRA and CDR2 is YSYEKL. The CDR3 has 19 residues. Deletions cut 0 bases from V and 0 bases from J, with 18 bases between. The CDR3, as DNA: TGCGCCAGCAGCCAAGAGGGCAGGGGTGGGGTAAGCTCCTACAATGAGCAGTTCTTC. This encodes CASSQEGRGGVSSYNEQFF.

V is TRBV5-6 and J is TRBJ2-5; 7 positions agree with TRBD1. The germline V gene has CDR1 SGHDT and CDR2 YYEEEE. Unmatched junction bases numbered 14, after V lost 4 bases and J lost 5 bases. The length of the CDR3 is 16 residues. CDR3 sequence (DNA): TGTGCCAGCAGCCCGAGAGGGGGCAAGGCAGGGGAGACCCAGTACTTC. Its translation: CASSPRGGKAGETQYF. Supplemented by reference TRBV5-6 and TRBJ2-5, the full variable domain reads DAGVTQSPTHLIKTRGQQVTLRCSPKSGHDTVSWYQQALGQGPQFIFQYYEEEERQRGNFPDRFSGHQFPNYSSELNVNALLLGDSALYLCASSPRGGKAGETQYFGPGTRLLVL.

The chain links TRBV7-6 to TRBJ2-3; D is perhaps TRBD2 (6 bases). V was trimmed by 0 bases and J by 2 bases, leaving 21 bases between them. The CDR3 is 19 residues long. The germline V gene encodes CDR1 SGHVS and CDR2 FNYEAQ. The CDR3 reads CASSLAGTGVAVDTDTQYF. The CDR3 DNA sequence: TGTGCCAGCAGCTTAGCTGGTACGGGGGTTGCGGTGGACACAGATACGCAGTATTTT.

The CDR3 spells CASSLGGGASGETQYF. CDR3 nucleotide sequence: TGTGCCAGCAGCTTAGGGGGGGGCGCCTCGGGAGAGACCCAGTACTTC. This sequence joins TRBV11-1 and TRBJ2-5; the D gene is possibly TRBD2 (7 bases). CDR3 length equals 16 residues. Germline V lookup: CDR1 SGHAT, CDR2 FQDESV (reference sequence). V lost 1 base, J lost 4 bases, and 16 bases lay in between.

The gene calls are TRBV2 and TRBJ1-3; 9 bases are a match to TRBD1. The trim removed 4 bases at V and 7 bases at J, leaving 8 bases unmatched. This CDR3 has 15 amino acids. Per the germline V gene, CDR1 is SNHLY and CDR2 is FYNNEI. DNA of the CDR3: TGTGCCAGCAGTGCCGGGACAGGGAAAAGGAACACCATATATTTT. Its translation: CASSAGTGKRNTIYF.